This TCR beta chain appears in the sequencing data of a study of blood T cell repertoires in COVID-19. Study details: Sources were T cells, B-cell-depleted T cells, or PBMCs; the material itself was cDNA or gDNA.

The CDR3 covers 15 residues. V dropped 3 bases and J dropped 7; count of bases not matched to a gene: 9. The germline V gene has CDR1 SNHLY and CDR2 FYNNEI. In the study's own analysis: Estimation of nucleated cell counts was performed using reference gene primer amplification. The data were produced by immunoSEQ multiplex PCR, yet TCRdb's version contains in-frame clones alone and is incomplete. V and J calls and clone size are as listed in that table; D and trimming were resolved from the DNA. The data hold 220,000 or so clones, with about 85% observed a single time. Input material: peripheral blood. This chain connects TRBV2 to TRBJ1-5, with 7 bases aligning to TRBD1. This receptor was taken from a man aged 25 to 45 with active or convalescent COVID-19. CDR3 coding DNA: TGTGCCAGCAGTGATTTTTATCAGGGGGTACAGCCCCAGCATTTT. As protein: CASSDFYQGVQPQHF.